One sample yielded the 9 T cell receptor beta chains listed below, sequenced in a study of vaccination effects on CD4 cells after COVID-19. Here immunoSEQ multiplex PCR was the method, and the copy in TCRdb shows in-frame clones only, minus some. The data contain tens of thousands of clones, about 69% of them singletons. Culturing for around eleven days preceded CD4+ T cell isolation. No antigen is known for these receptors. Sequences were derived from CD4+ T cells from PBMCs cultured without peptide, sampled before COVID-19 vaccination. The source is a human donor who had a prior SARS-CoV-2 infection.

The chain joins TRBV19 to TRBJ2-4; D may be TRBD1 or TRBD2 (6 bases each). The CDR3 totals 15 residues. Germline CDR1 LNHDA, CDR2 SQIVND (reference sequence). The V gene lost 3 bases and the J gene lost 8 bases, with 17 bases spanning the gap. Here the CDR3 DNA reads TGTGCCAGTAGTATCGGGGGCAGGGCGTCGGACATTCAGTACTTC. As protein: CASSIGGRASDIQYF. Based on the CDR3 plus reference TRBV19 and TRBJ2-4, the full variable domain is DGGITQSPKYLFRKEGQNVTLSCEQNLNHDAMYWYRQDPGQGLRLIYYSQIVNDFQKGDIAEGYSVSREKKESFPLTVTSAQKNPTAFYLCASSIGGRASDIQYFGAGTRLSVL.

V usage is TRBV7-8 and J usage is TRBJ2-1; the D gene is possibly TRBD1 (6 bases). Trimming cost V 5 bases and J 7 bases, with 12 bases left between them. The germline V gene encodes CDR1 SGHVS and CDR2 FQNEAQ. The CDR3 loop spans 13 amino acids. Here the CDR3 reads CASSGIGGNEQFF. CDR3 sequence (DNA): TGTGCCAGCAGCGGTATAGGGGGAAATGAGCAGTTCTTC.

This chain uses TRBV19 with TRBJ2-7, with 7 bases lining up with TRBD1. The CDR3 is made up of 13 amino acids. The germline gives CDR1 LNHDA, CDR2 SQIVND (reference sequence). J gave up 4 bases and V 6 bases, and 6 bases lay outside the gene matches. The CDR3 nucleotides are TGTGCCAGTAGATTCGGGACAGCATACGAGCAGTACTTC. Translated: CASRFGTAYEQYF.

V is TRBV9 and J is TRBJ1-5, with 9 nucleotides matching TRBD1. Trimming cost V 4 bases and J 2 bases; bases outside gene matches: 1. The CDR3 has 14 amino acids. Per the germline V gene, CDR1 is SGDLS and CDR2 is YYNGEE. The DNA for the CDR3 is TGTGCCAGCAGCCGGACAGGGGGCAATCAGCCCCAGCATTTT. Protein product: CASSRTGGNQPQHF. Using reference TRBV9 and TRBJ1-5 for the parts outside the CDR3, the full variable domain is DSGVTQTPKHLITATGQRVTLRCSPRSGDLSVYWYQQSLDQGLQFLIQYYNGEERAKGNILERFSAQQFPDLHSELNLSSLELGDSALYFCASSRTGGNQPQHFGDGTRLSIL.

The J gene is TRBJ2-2, the V gene TRBV5-1, with TRBD1 as a possible D gene (6 bases). The CDR3 is made up of 17 amino acids. V shed 1 base and J shed 0 bases, with 13 bases lying between them. The germline CDR1 and CDR2 sequences are SGHRS and YFSETQ. The CDR3 here is CASSLWAGAPNTGELFF. CDR3 in DNA: TGCGCCAGCAGCTTGTGGGCAGGGGCCCCGAACACCGGGGAGCTGTTTTTT. The entire variable domain, with the rest obtained from reference TRBV5-1 and TRBJ2-2, is as follows: KAGVTQTPRYLIKTRGQQVTLSCSPISGHRSVSWYQQTPGQGLQFLFEYFSETQRNKGNFPGRFSGRQFSNSRSEMNVSTLELGDSALYLCASSLWAGAPNTGELFFGEGSRLTVL.

The chain carries TRBV20-1 and TRBJ1-4; D unclear. V lost 3 bases to trimming and J lost 0 bases, with 5 bases between them. Germline V gives CDR1 DFQATT, CDR2 SNEGSKA (reference sequence). CDR3 size: 13 residues. The CDR3 nucleotides read TGCAGTGCTAGTTCGTCAACTAATGAAAAACTGTTTTTT. Translation: CSASSSTNEKLFF.

The chain recombines TRBV11-2 with TRBJ2-1; no reliable D call. Trimming took 5 bases from V and 7 from J, leaving 6 bases between them. Germline CDR1 SGHAT, CDR2 FQNNGV. CDR3 length: 11 amino acids. In DNA form, the CDR3 reads TGTGCCAGCAGCCAGAGAAATGAGCAGTTCTTC. Translated, it gives CASSQRNEQFF.

The chain is built from TRBV19 and TRBJ1-5; D not resolved. Germline V gene sequence: CDR1 LNHDA, CDR2 SQIVND (reference sequence). This CDR3 has 17 amino acids. Trimming shortened V by 0 bases and J by 3 bases, and 15 bases separated the two germline ends. The DNA for the CDR3 is TGTGCCAGTAGTATAGATCGTCGGGCAGACACCAATCAGCCCCAGCATTTT. Its protein is CASSIDRRADTNQPQHF.

A remark on this clone: Germline is not matched at one junction end, which may reflect a read error. The chain recombines TRBV9 with TRBJ2-7; D gene ambiguous. The germline V gene has CDR1 SGDLS and CDR2 YYNGEE. The CDR3 has 12 residues. The CDR3 reads CASSRFSSEQYF. The CDR3 DNA sequence: TGTGCCAGCAGCCGGTTCTCCTCCGAGCAGTACTTC.